This TCR beta chain was identified in a study of molecular identifiers for immune sequencing clone quantification. TCRdb recomputed calls from the PCR reads with MiXCR, one row per CDR3 protein. The sample carries hundreds of thousands of distinct CDR3 sequences, 20% recorded once. Germline V lookup: CDR1 SGDLS, CDR2 YYNGEE. The CDR3 consists of 18 residues. V was trimmed by 3 bases and J by 3 bases, leaving 24 bases between them. Researchers sorted naive CD8 T cells as cells that were CD8+CD4-CCR7+CD45RA+. This clonotype was observed at least ten times. The sequence derives from a human donor in good health. Some libraries in this study had Jurkat cell RNA spiked in. The V and J genes are TRBV9 and TRBJ1-1, with a tentative D call TRBD1 (6 bases). The sequenced sample was naive CD8+ T cells from blood, with Jurkat cell RNA spiked in. The subset denotes: FACS-sorted CD8+CD4-CCR7+CD45RA+ naive T cells. The CDR3 spells CASSGNREERATDTEAFF. In DNA, the CDR3 is TGTGCCAGCAGCGGGAACAGGGAAGAAAGGGCGACGGACACTGAAGCTTTCTTT.